The T cell receptor beta chain under discussion was sequenced for a study of response to subunit inactivated influenza vaccine. Study-wide findings and caveats: Authors suggested each seasonal influenza vaccination recruits few new T cells.

TCRdb re-called the RT-PCR reads through MiXCR, storing one row per CDR3 protein. The table shows just over 300,000 distinct CDR3 sequences, with 21% occurring only once. There are a few counts of this clonotype. As yet, its antigen is unknown. In germline, CDR1 is LGHNA, CDR2 YSLEER. Trimming pared 0 bases from V and 0 bases from J, leaving 6 bases between. CDR3 length: 14 residues. The TCR comes from a man aged 50 to 75 who received an inactivated influenza vaccine. This chain joins TRBV4-3 and TRBJ2-7; D ambiguous. The sequenced sample was PBMCs from blood, obtained 21 months after vaccination. The DNA of the CDR3 is TGCGCCAGCAGCCAAGACGGCCCCTCCTACGAGCAGTACTTC. This encodes CASSQDGPSYEQYF.